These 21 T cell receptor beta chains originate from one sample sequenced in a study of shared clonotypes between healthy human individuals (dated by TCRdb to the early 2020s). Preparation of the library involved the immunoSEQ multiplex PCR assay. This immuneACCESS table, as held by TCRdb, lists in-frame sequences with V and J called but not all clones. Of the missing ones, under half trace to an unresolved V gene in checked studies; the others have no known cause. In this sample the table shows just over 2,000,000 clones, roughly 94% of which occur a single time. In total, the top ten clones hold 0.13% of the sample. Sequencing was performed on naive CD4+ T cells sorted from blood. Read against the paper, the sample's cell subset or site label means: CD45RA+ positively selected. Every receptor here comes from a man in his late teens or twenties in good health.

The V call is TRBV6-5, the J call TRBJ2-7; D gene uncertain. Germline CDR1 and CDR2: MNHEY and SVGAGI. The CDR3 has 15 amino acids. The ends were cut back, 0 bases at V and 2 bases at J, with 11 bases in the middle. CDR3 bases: TGTGCCAGCAGTTACTCGGGTAAGGGAACCTACGAGCAGTACTTC. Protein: CASSYSGKGTYEQYF.

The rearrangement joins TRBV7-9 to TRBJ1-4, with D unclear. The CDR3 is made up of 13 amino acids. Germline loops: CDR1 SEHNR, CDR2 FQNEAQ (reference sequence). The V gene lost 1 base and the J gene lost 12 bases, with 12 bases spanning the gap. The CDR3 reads CASSLVELSELFF. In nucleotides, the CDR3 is TGTGCCAGCAGCTTAGTAGAGCTTTCGGAACTGTTTTTT.

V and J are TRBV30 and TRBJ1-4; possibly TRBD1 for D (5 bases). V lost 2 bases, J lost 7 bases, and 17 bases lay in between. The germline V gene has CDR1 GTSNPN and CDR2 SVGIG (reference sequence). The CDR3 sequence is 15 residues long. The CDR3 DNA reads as TGTGCCTGGAGTTTCCGGCGGCAGGGCGGTGAAAAACTGTTTTTT. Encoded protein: CAWSFRRQGGEKLFF.

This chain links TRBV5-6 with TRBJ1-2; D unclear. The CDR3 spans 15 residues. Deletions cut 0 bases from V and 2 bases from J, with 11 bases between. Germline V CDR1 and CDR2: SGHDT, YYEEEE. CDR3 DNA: TGTGCCAGCAGCTTGGTTCGACTGGGCAACTATGGCTACACCTTC. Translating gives CASSLVRLGNYGYTF.

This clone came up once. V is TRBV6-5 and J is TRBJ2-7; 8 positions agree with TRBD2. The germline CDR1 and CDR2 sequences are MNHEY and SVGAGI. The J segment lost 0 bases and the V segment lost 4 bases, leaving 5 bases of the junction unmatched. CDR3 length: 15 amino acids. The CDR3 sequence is CASSSGGGSSYEQYF. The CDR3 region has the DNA TGTGCCAGCAGTTCGGGGGGGGGCAGCTCCTACGAGCAGTACTTC.

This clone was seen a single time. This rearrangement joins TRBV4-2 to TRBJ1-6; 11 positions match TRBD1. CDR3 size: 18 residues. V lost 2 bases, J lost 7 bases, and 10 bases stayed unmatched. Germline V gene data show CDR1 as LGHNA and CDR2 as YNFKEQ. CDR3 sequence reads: CASSQTIGQGALNSPLHF. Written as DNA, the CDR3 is TGTGCCAGCAGCCAAACCATCGGACAGGGGGCCTTAAATTCACCCCTCCACTTT.

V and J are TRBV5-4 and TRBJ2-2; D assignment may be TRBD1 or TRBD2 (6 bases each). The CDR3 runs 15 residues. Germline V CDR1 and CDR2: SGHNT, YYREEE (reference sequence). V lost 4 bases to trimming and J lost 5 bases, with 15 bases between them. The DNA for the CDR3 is TGTGCCAGCAGCCAAGGAGGGGGTCCTACCGGGGAGCTGTTTTTT. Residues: CASSQGGGPTGELFF.

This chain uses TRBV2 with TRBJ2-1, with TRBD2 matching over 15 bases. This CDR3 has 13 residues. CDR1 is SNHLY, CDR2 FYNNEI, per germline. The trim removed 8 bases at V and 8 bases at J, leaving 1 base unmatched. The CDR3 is CASGTSGRHEQFF. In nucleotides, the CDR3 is TGTGCCAGCGGGACTAGCGGGAGGCATGAGCAGTTCTTC.

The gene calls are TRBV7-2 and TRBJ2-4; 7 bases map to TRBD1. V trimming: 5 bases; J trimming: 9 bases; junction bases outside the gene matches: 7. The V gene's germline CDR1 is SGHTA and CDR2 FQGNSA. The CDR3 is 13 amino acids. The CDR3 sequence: CASSNPTGVIQYF. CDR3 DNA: TGTGCCAGCAGCAATCCTACAGGGGTCATTCAGTACTTC.

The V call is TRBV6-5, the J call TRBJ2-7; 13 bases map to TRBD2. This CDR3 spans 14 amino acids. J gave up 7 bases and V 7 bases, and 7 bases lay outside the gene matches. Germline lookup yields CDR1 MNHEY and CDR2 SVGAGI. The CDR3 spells CASTKGTSGNEQYF. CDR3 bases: TGTGCCAGCACGAAAGGGACTAGCGGGAATGAGCAGTACTTC.

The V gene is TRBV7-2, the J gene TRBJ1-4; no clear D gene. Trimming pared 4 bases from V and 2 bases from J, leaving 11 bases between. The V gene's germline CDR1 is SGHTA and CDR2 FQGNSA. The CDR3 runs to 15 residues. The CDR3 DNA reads TGTGCCAGCAGCTCTCCCTCTTCCACTAATGAAAAACTGTTTTTT. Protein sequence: CASSSPSSTNEKLFF.

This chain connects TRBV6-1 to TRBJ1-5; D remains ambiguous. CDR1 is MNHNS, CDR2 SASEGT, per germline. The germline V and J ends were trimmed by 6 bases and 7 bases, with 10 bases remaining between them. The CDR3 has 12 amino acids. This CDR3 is CASRYNGQPQHF. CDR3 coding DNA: TGTGCCAGCAGATACAATGGGCAGCCCCAGCATTTT.

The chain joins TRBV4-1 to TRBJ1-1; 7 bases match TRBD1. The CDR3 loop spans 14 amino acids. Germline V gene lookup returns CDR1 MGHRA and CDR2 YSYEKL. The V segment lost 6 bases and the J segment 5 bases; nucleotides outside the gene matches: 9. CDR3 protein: CASSKQGTVTEAFF. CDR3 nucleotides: TGCGCCAGCAGTAAACAGGGGACGGTGACTGAAGCTTTCTTT.

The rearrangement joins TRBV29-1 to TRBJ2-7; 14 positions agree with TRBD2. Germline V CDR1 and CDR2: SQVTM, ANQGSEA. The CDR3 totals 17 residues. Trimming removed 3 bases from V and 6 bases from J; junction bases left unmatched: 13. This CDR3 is CSVEGLAGDLNVGEQYF. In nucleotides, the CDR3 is TGCAGCGTTGAGGGACTAGCGGGGGACCTAAACGTGGGCGAGCAGTACTTC.

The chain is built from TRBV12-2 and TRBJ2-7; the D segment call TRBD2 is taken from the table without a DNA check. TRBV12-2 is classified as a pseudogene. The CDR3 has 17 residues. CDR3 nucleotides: TGTGCAAGTCGCTTAGCGCCACCGACTAGCCGATCCTACGAGCAGTACTTC. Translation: CASRLAPPTSRSYEQYF.

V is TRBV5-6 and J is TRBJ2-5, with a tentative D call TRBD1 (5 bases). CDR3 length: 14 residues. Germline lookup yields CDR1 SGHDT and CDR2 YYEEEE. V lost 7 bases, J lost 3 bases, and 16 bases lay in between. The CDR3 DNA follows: TGTGCCAGCGAGAACTACGGCAGGGAAGAGACCCAGTACTTC. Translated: CASENYGREETQYF. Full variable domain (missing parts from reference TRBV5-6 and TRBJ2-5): DAGVTQSPTHLIKTRGQQVTLRCSPKSGHDTVSWYQQALGQGPQFIFQYYEEEERQRGNFPDRFSGHQFPNYSSELNVNALLLGDSALYLCASENYGREETQYFGPGTRLLVL.

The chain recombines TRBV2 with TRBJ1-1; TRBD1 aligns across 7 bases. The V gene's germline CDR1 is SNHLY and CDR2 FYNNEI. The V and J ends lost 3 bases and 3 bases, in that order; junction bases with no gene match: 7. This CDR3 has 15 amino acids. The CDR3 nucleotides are TGTGCCAGCAGTGAGGCTGCAGGGGGAGACACTGAAGCTTTCTTT. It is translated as CASSEAAGGDTEAFF. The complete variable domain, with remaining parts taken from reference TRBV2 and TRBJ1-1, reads EPEVTQTPSHQVTQMGQEVILRCVPISNHLYFYWYRQILGQKVEFLVSFYNNEISEKSEIFDDQFSVERPDGSNFTLKIRSTKLEDSAMYFCASSEAAGGDTEAFFGQGTRLTVV.

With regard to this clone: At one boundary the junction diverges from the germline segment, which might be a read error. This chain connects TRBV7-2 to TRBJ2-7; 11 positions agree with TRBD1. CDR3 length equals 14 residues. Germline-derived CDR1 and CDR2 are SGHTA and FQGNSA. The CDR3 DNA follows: TGTGCCAGCAGCTGGACAGGGGGCTCCAACGAGCAGTACTTC. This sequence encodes CASSWTGGSNEQYF.

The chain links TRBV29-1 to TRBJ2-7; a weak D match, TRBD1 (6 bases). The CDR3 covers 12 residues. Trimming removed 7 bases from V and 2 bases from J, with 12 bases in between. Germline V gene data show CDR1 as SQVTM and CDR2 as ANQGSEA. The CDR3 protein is CSAWDTAYEQYF. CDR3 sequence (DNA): TGCAGCGCTTGGGACACCGCCTACGAGCAGTACTTC.

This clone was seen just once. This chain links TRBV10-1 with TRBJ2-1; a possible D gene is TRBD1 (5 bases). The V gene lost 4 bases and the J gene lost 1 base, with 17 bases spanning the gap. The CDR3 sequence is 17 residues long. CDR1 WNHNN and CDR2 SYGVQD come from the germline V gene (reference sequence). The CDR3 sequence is CASSGSETARSYNEQFF. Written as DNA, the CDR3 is TGCGCCAGCAGTGGATCGGAGACAGCCCGGTCCTACAATGAGCAGTTCTTC.

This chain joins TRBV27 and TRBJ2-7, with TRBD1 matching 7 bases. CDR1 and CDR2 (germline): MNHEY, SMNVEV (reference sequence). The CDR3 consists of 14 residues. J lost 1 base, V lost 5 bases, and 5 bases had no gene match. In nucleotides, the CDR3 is TGTGCCAGCAGTCTCGACAGGGCTTCCTACGAGCAGTACTTC. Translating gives CASSLDRASYEQYF.